What follows describes a single T cell receptor beta chain. Its antigen is currently unknown. The sample originates from a study of identical twins. Addition of a universal primer site occurred through template switching, and cDNA carried unique molecular identifiers. Using its own MiXCR run on the 5' RACE reads, TCRdb lists one record per CDR3 protein. The table shows hundreds of thousands of distinct CDR3 sequences, with 10% to 15% occurring only once. Among all donors, each was a healthy Caucasian. Findings and caveats of the study: Weaker excess sharing between twins was seen in beta out-of-frame sequences.

In addition, the sample was reused for a study of yellow fever vaccine responses in identical twins.

The TCR sequence derives from a young woman in good health. The sample comprised CD8+ T cells sorted from blood.

The CDR3 DNA reads TGTGCCAGCAGCCCAGGGCTCTTATACAATGAGCAGTTCTTC. This gives the protein CASSPGLLYNEQFF. V is TRBV5-6 and J is TRBJ2-1, with a weak D call TRBD1 (5 bases). This CDR3 is 14 amino acids long. V shed 4 bases and J shed 4 bases, with 12 bases lying between them. From germline, CDR1 is SGHDT and CDR2 YYEEEE.